The 25 T cell receptor beta chains presented below share a single source sample, sequenced in a study of blood T cells in healthy people across ages (dated by TCRdb to between 2014 and 2017). Library preparation employed 5' RACE. This sample was sequenced with an Illumina HiSeq 2500. A second roughly 6 to 12 cycle PCR used a sample-barcoded 5' primer and a J-beta primer mix. TCRdb itself trimmed the public reads at Q25 with fastp, ran MiXCR and retained productive beta chains. A single entry per CDR3 protein holds the most common genes and DNA from its merged rows. The sample table records about 680,000 distinct CDR3 sequences; 45% to 50% of these occur just once. The top ten hold roughly 31% of the sample. Sequencing used blood. These receptors were taken from an older woman in good health.

This clonotype was seen once. This chain joins TRBV28 and TRBJ2-3, with no clear D. The germline CDR1 and CDR2 sequences are MDHEN and SYDVKM. Trimming pared 3 bases from V and 11 bases from J, leaving 12 bases between. CDR3 length: 12 residues. CDR3 loop: CASSFMSVRQYF. The CDR3 DNA follows: TGTGCCAGCAGTTTTATGTCGGTACGGCAGTATTTT.

The chain employs TRBV20-1 and TRBJ2-5; D unresolved. This CDR3 is built from 13 residues. The germline V gene encodes CDR1 DFQATT and CDR2 SNEGSKA (reference sequence). The ends were cut back, 4 bases at V and 9 bases at J, with 18 bases in the middle. The CDR3 here is CSAIDSRVSAQYF. The CDR3 nucleotides are TGCAGTGCTATTGACTCCCGGGTTTCGGCCCAGTACTTC.

In its sample, this clonotype was seen a few times. The chain couples TRBV27 to TRBJ2-7; 9 positions match TRBD1. V lost 6 bases, J lost 3 bases, and 9 bases stayed unmatched. This CDR3 spans 15 amino acids. Per germline, CDR1 MNHEY and CDR2 SMNVEV (reference sequence). The CDR3 loop reads CASRTTGTGRYEQYF. For the CDR3, the DNA is TGTGCCAGCAGGACAACCGGGACAGGGCGCTACGAGCAGTACTTC.

V gene TRBV6-6 combines with J gene TRBJ2-2; D is uncertain. Looked up from germline, CDR1 is MNHNY and CDR2 is SVGAGI (reference sequence). Trimming stripped 6 bases from V and 8 bases from J, with 16 bases between. The CDR3 totals 14 residues. CDR3: CASSSGLVSGELFF. For the CDR3, the DNA is TGTGCCAGCAGCTCGGGCCTAGTCTCGGGGGAGCTGTTTTTT.

The chain carries TRBV27 and TRBJ2-7; D is undetermined. The CDR3 is made up of 14 amino acids. V lost 3 bases to trimming and J lost 4 bases, with 13 bases between them. Germline CDR1 is MNHEY and CDR2 is SMNVEV (reference sequence). For the CDR3, the DNA is TGTGCCAGCAGTTTTGCCGGACGGCTTTACGAGCAGTACTTC. Translation gives CASSFAGRLYEQYF.

The genes are TRBV4-1 and TRBJ1-4; D may be TRBD1 (5 bases). V lost 5 bases to trimming and J lost 8 bases, with 15 bases between them. CDR1 MGHRA and CDR2 YSYEKL come from the germline V gene. This CDR3 region has 14 residues. The chain's CDR3 is CASSTPGSREKLFF. CDR3 nucleotides: TGCGCCAGCAGCACCCCAGGGAGTCGCGAAAAACTGTTTTTT.

This clonotype came up a few times. This rearrangement joins TRBV12-3 or TRBV12-4 to TRBJ2-1; D is unclear. This CDR3 region has 13 residues. Trimming took 5 bases from V and 5 from J, leaving 10 bases between them. CDR3 sequence reads: CASSPGGHNEQFF. The CDR3 nucleotides read TGTGCCAGCAGTCCGGGCGGACACAATGAGCAGTTCTTC.

J is TRBJ1-4 and V is TRBV27; 10 nucleotides agree with TRBD1. V lost 5 bases and J lost 8; bases outside the gene matches: 5. The CDR3 is 14 residues long. CDR1 is MNHEY and CDR2 is SMNVEV in the germline V gene (reference sequence). The CDR3 DNA follows: TGTGCCAGCAGTCGGGACAGGGGTGAAGAAAAACTGTTTTTT. Amino acids: CASSRDRGEEKLFF.

The gene calls are TRBV7-3 and TRBJ1-1, with TRBD1 as a possible D gene (6 bases). V dropped 5 bases and J dropped 0 bases, with 16 bases sitting between them. CDR3 length equals 16 residues. The germline CDR1 and CDR2 sequences are SGHTA and FQGTGA. CDR3 in DNA: TGTGCCAGCAGCCCACAGGGAGGCCTAATGAACACTGAAGCTTTCTTT. Protein: CASSPQGGLMNTEAFF.

The rearrangement joins TRBV28 to TRBJ2-7; D tentatively fits TRBD1 or TRBD2 (6 bases each). Trimming stripped 4 bases from V and 2 bases from J, with 15 bases between. The CDR3 is 15 residues long. The germline V gene encodes CDR1 MDHEN and CDR2 SYDVKM. This CDR3 reads CASSSLGGTTYEQYF. CDR3 nucleotides: TGTGCCAGCAGTTCCCTCGGAGGGACAACCTACGAGCAGTACTTC. The full variable domain, completed using reference TRBV28 and TRBJ2-7, is DVKVTQSSRYLVKRTGEKVFLECVQDMDHENMFWYRQDPGLGLRLIYFSYDVKMKEKGDIPEGYSVSREKKERFSLILESASTNQTSMYLCASSSLGGTTYEQYFGPGTRLTVT.

J is TRBJ2-5 and V is TRBV11-2; TRBD2 is a possible D gene (8 bases). The CDR3 contains 15 residues. Trimming left V 3 bases short and J 11 bases short, with 22 bases between. Germline-derived CDR1 and CDR2 are SGHAT and FQNNGV. The CDR3 protein is CASSLVSGTVEEQYF. The DNA for the CDR3 is TGTGCCAGCAGCTTGGTTAGCGGGACAGTAGAAGAGCAGTACTTC.

At least ten counts were recorded for this clonotype. Written as DNA, the CDR3 is TGCAGCGTCTCCGCGGCCTCTTACGAGCAGTACTTC. Translation gives CSVSAASYEQYF. V and J are TRBV29-1 and TRBJ2-7, with D hard to call. This CDR3 comprises 12 residues. The V and J ends lost 6 bases and 4 bases respectively, with 13 bases between them. The germline gives CDR1 SQVTM, CDR2 ANQGSEA.

J is TRBJ2-5 and V is TRBV5-1; TRBD2 might be the D (6 bases). Trimming removed 5 bases at V and 5 bases at J, with 22 bases between. Per germline, CDR1 SGHRS and CDR2 YFSETQ. This CDR3 comprises 16 residues. CDR3 in amino acids: CASRPRGGTGDETQYF. DNA for the CDR3: TGCGCCAGCAGACCTCGAGGAGGGACGGGGGACGAGACCCAGTACTTC. Together with reference TRBV5-1 and TRBJ2-5, the CDR3 gives the full variable domain: KAGVTQTPRYLIKTRGQQVTLSCSPISGHRSVSWYQQTPGQGLQFLFEYFSETQRNKGNFPGRFSGRQFSNSRSEMNVSTLELGDSALYLCASRPRGGTGDETQYFGPGTRLLVL.

In its sample, this clonotype was seen once. The rearrangement uses TRBV7-9 and TRBJ2-7; 8 nucleotides agree with TRBD1. Unmatched junction bases numbered 3, after V lost 5 bases and J lost 3 bases. The CDR3 extends over 13 amino acids. The germline gives CDR1 SEHNR, CDR2 FQNEAQ (reference sequence). For the CDR3, the DNA is TGTGCCAGCAGCAGGACAGGGAACTACGAGCAGTACTTC. This sequence encodes CASSRTGNYEQYF.

The CDR3 coding sequence is TGTGCCAGCAGCTTAGGAGGGGCTCAGCCCCAGCATTTT. Translating gives CASSLGGAQPQHF. The chain combines TRBV5-6 with TRBJ1-5; D may be TRBD1 (5 bases). Trimming took off 2 bases at V and 6 bases at J, with 9 bases between the two ends. The CDR3 is made up of 13 amino acids. Germline lookup yields CDR1 SGHDT and CDR2 YYEEEE.

The V gene is TRBV12-3 or TRBV12-4, the J gene TRBJ2-5; maybe TRBD1 (6 bases). The ends were cut back, 5 bases at V and 3 bases at J, with 13 bases in the middle. The CDR3 totals 14 residues. DNA for the CDR3: TGTGCCAGCAGTCCTCCCGGGACAAAAGAGACCCAGTACTTC. It specifies CASSPPGTKETQYF.

J is TRBJ1-4 and V is TRBV27; 9 nucleotides agree with TRBD1. The CDR3 spans 16 residues. J was trimmed by 2 bases and V by 6 bases; bases with no gene match: 7. CDR1 and CDR2 from the germline V gene are MNHEY and SMNVEV (reference sequence). For the CDR3, the DNA is TGTGCCAGCAGGAGACAGGGGGGATCTACTAATGAAAAACTGTTTTTT. It translates to CASRRQGGSTNEKLFF.

This clonotype was recorded once. A much larger clone sits a single nucleotide away, making a read error possible. The chain employs TRBV20-1 and TRBJ2-1, with TRBD1 matching 10 bases. The V gene end was trimmed by 3 bases and the J gene end by 7 bases; junction bases not matched to a gene: 3. The CDR3 consists of 13 residues. Germline V gene lookup returns CDR1 DFQATT and CDR2 SNEGSKA (reference sequence). CDR3 DNA: TGCAGTGCTAGCGGACAGGGGGTAAATGAGCAGTTCTTC. Translation gives CSASGQGVNEQFF.

The genes are TRBV4-3 and TRBJ2-7, with D possibly being TRBD2 (7 bases). CDR3 size: 15 residues. Trimming took off 0 bases at V and 8 bases at J, with 17 bases between the two ends. Germline assignment: CDR1 LGHNA and CDR2 YSLEER. The CDR3 spells CASSQDRQRDTKQYF. In nucleotides, the CDR3 is TGCGCCAGCAGCCAAGATCGTCAGCGGGACACCAAGCAGTACTTC.

This chain links TRBV30 with TRBJ2-7; no clear D. CDR1 and CDR2 from the germline V gene are GTSNPN and SVGIG (reference sequence). Trimming removed 5 bases at V and 2 bases at J, with 10 bases between. This CDR3 contains 12 residues. The CDR3 sequence is CAWQKGAYEQYF. The CDR3 bases are TGTGCCTGGCAAAAGGGTGCCTACGAGCAGTACTTC. Full variable domain (missing parts from reference TRBV30 and TRBJ2-7): SQTIHQWPATLVQPVGSPLSLECTVEGTSNPNLYWYRQAAGRGLQLLFYSVGIGQISSEVPQNLSASRPQDRQFILSSKKLLLSDSGFYLCAWQKGAYEQYFGPGTRLTVT.

The CDR3 loop is CSAGLAGRTDTQYF. The CDR3 nucleotides are TGCAGTGCCGGACTAGCGGGCCGCACAGATACGCAGTATTTT. This chain connects TRBV20-1 to TRBJ2-3, with TRBD2 identical over 11 bases. Trimming removed 6 bases from V and 1 base from J; junction bases left unmatched: 3. CDR3 length: 14 amino acids. Germline assignment: CDR1 DFQATT and CDR2 SNEGSKA (reference sequence).

V is TRBV7-2 and J is TRBJ2-5; 13 nucleotides line up with TRBD2. With 2 bases clipped from V and 3 bases from J, the junction kept 3 bases outside the gene matches. The CDR3 has 16 amino acids. Germline V gene sequence: CDR1 SGHTA, CDR2 FQGNSA. CDR3 nucleotides: TGTGCCAGCAGCTTATCTGGGACTAGCGGGAAAGAGACCCAGTACTTC. Residues: CASSLSGTSGKETQYF.

This clonotype has a handful of counts. The V and J genes are TRBV20-1 and TRBJ1-2; the match to TRBD1 covers 7 bases. Unmatched junction bases numbered 8, after V lost 6 bases and J lost 4 bases. The germline gives CDR1 DFQATT, CDR2 SNEGSKA (reference sequence). The CDR3 has 13 residues. The CDR3 loop reads CSAGTAYGYGYTF. CDR3 coding DNA: TGCAGTGCCGGGACAGCCTATGGCTATGGCTACACCTTC.

V and J are TRBV28 and TRBJ2-7, with TRBD2 matching over 9 bases. The end of the DNA aligns better with TRBJ2-5, so the J call may be wrong. CDR1 is MDHEN, CDR2 SYDVKM, per germline. This CDR3 is built from 17 residues. CDR3 region: CASSLGLAGARKETQYF. For the CDR3, the DNA is TGTGCCAGCAGTTTGGGACTAGCCGGGGCGAGAAAAGAGACCCAGTACTTC.

The V gene is TRBV5-5, the J gene TRBJ1-2; tentatively, D is TRBD1 (6 bases). Germline-derived CDR1 and CDR2 are SGHKS and YYEKEE (reference sequence). The CDR3 has 14 residues. V was clipped by 4 bases and J by 5 bases, with 15 bases between them. The CDR3 DNA follows: TGTGCCAGCAGCGACCGAGGACAGCCTTATGGCTACACCTTC. It encodes CASSDRGQPYGYTF.